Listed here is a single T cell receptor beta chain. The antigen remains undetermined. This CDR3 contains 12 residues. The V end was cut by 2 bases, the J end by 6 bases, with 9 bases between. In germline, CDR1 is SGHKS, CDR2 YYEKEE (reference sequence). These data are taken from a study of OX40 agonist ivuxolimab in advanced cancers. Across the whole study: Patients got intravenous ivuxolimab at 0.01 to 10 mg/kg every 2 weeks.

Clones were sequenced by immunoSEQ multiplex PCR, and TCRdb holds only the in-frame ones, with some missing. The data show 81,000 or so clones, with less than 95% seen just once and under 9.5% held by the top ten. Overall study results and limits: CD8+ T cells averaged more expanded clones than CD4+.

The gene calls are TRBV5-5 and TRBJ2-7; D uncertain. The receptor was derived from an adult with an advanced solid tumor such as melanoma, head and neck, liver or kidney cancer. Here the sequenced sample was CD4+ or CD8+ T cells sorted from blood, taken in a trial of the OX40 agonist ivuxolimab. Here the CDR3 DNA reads TGTGCCAGCAGCTTAGGATTAAGCGAGCAGTACTTC. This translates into CASSLGLSEQYF.